The 27 T cell receptor beta chains reported below all come from one sample, sequenced in a study of CXCR3-negative and CXCR3-positive naive CD8 T cells. The authors prepared UMI-labeled TRB cDNA libraries by 5' RACE. From its re-call of the 5' RACE reads, TCRdb lists each CDR3 protein once, without DNA. The sample table includes about 56,000 distinct CDR3 sequences. Sequencing was done on a sample of memory CD8+ T cells from blood. The source of these receptors is a human donor in good health. Some clones in this sample may be carry-over from other donors' samples.

The rearrangement links TRBV12-3 or TRBV12-4 to TRBJ2-3; without DNA, the TCRdb call of TRBD1 cannot be checked. CDR3 length: 16 amino acids. The CDR3: CASSPILGQGADTQYF.

This sequence joins TRBV19 and TRBJ2-2; no DNA is available, so the TRBD2 call from TCRdb remains unchecked. Germline lookup yields CDR1 LNHDA and CDR2 SQIVND (reference sequence). The CDR3 sequence is 14 residues long. The CDR3 reads CASKTGGDPGELSF.

This rearrangement joins TRBV12-3 or TRBV12-4 to TRBJ2-3; TCRdb returns TRBD1, unconfirmable since there is no DNA. The CDR3 contains 11 residues. The CDR3 reads CASTLGHGRNF.

The rearrangement links TRBV5-1 to TRBJ2-7; checking the TCRdb D call of TRBD2 is not possible without DNA. Germline V lookup: CDR1 SGHRS, CDR2 YFSETQ. The CDR3 has 14 residues. The CDR3 here is CASAPGYTLYEQYF.

The V gene is TRBV6-6, the J gene TRBJ2-1. Germline assignment: CDR1 MNHNY and CDR2 SVGAGI (reference sequence). CDR3 length equals 15 residues. The CDR3 protein is CASSPSGRSYNEQFF.

The J gene is TRBJ2-7, the V gene TRBV29-1; absent DNA, TCRdb's TRBD2 call cannot be checked. The CDR3 runs 13 residues. Germline assignment: CDR1 SQVTM and CDR2 ANQGSEA. The CDR3 sequence: CSVAYTRRDEQYF.

V and J are TRBV7-7 and TRBJ1-4; no DNA is available, so the TRBD1 call from TCRdb remains unchecked. This CDR3 contains 15 residues. CDR1 SSHAT and CDR2 FNYEAQ come from the germline V gene (reference sequence). This CDR3 is CASSLDRAAGEKLFF.

CDR3 residues: CASSHGQGIGELFF. V gene TRBV25-1 combines with J gene TRBJ2-2; TCRdb indicates TRBD1, and absent DNA this call remains unverified. The CDR3 has 14 residues. Germline V gives CDR1 MGHDK, CDR2 SYGVNS.

The rearrangement uses TRBV4-1 and TRBJ2-2; TCRdb's assignment of TRBD2 cannot be checked, as there is no DNA. This CDR3 spans 17 amino acids. Germline assignment: CDR1 MGHRA and CDR2 YSYEKL. The CDR3 here is CASSQEGAGVGTGELFF.

The chain carries TRBV6-5 and TRBJ1-1; the TCRdb call, TRBD1, lacks DNA for checking. Germline V gene data show CDR1 as MNHEY and CDR2 as SVGAGI. CDR3 length equals 15 residues. CDR3 residues: CASSYVRGDAVEAFF.

CDR3 amino acids: CSVEGWGKYGEQYF. The rearrangement links TRBV29-1 to TRBJ2-7; with no DNA, the TCRdb D assignment of TRBD1 cannot be verified. CDR1 SQVTM and CDR2 ANQGSEA come from the germline V gene. The CDR3 contains 14 residues.

The chain has TRBV12-3 or TRBV12-4 and TRBJ2-3. The CDR3 has 13 residues. The CDR3 is CASSSGGTDTQYF.

The chain is built from TRBV5-4 and TRBJ2-7; the D call of TRBD2 rests on TCRdb alone, since no DNA is present to check it. The CDR3 sequence is 13 residues long. Germline V gene sequence: CDR1 SGHNT, CDR2 YYREEE (reference sequence). The CDR3 here is CASSQRGDYEQYF.

The rearrangement uses TRBV29-1 and TRBJ2-1; TCRdb's assignment of TRBD1 cannot be checked, as there is no DNA. This CDR3 region has 13 residues. Per the germline V gene, CDR1 is SQVTM and CDR2 is ANQGSEA. CDR3 residues: CSVPLTVYNEQFF.

The J gene is TRBJ2-5, the V gene TRBV20-1; TCRdb names TRBD2, which stays unverified in the absence of DNA. CDR1 is DFQATT, CDR2 SNEGSKA, per germline (reference sequence). The CDR3 consists of 14 residues. The CDR3 loop reads CSARAWTSQETQYF.

This chain uses TRBV18 with TRBJ2-1. Germline V gene data show CDR1 as KGHSH and CDR2 as LQKENI. The CDR3 has 13 amino acids. The CDR3 region is CASSPPEGLEQFF.

The chain couples TRBV28 to TRBJ2-7; TCRdb gives TRBD1 as the D gene, but with no DNA this cannot be confirmed. The CDR3 has 15 residues. Germline CDR1 and CDR2: MDHEN and SYDVKM. The CDR3 spells CASSLRPGRPYEQYF.

The chain couples TRBV5-6 to TRBJ2-5; TCRdb's assignment of TRBD1 cannot be checked, as there is no DNA. The CDR3 length is 16 residues. Germline CDR1 is SGHDT and CDR2 is YYEEEE. The CDR3: CASSMLGQGFGETQYF.

The genes are TRBV29-1 and TRBJ2-7; TCRdb calls TRBD1, which cannot be checked without DNA. The germline V gene has CDR1 SQVTM and CDR2 ANQGSEA. The CDR3 runs to 13 residues. The CDR3 protein is CSAQGHGSYEQYF.

The chain employs TRBV7-8 and TRBJ2-2; the D gene TCRdb calls, TRBD1, cannot be checked with no DNA. Germline lookup yields CDR1 SGHVS and CDR2 FQNEAQ. The CDR3 has 17 residues. The CDR3 protein is CASSLMLGAGNTGELFF.

This chain uses TRBV7-2 with TRBJ2-1. This CDR3 is built from 14 residues. CDR1 SGHTA and CDR2 FQGNSA come from the germline V gene. The CDR3 sequence: CASSPEDRYNEQFF.

The genes are TRBV29-1 and TRBJ2-7; the TCRdb D gene call, TRBD1, has no DNA to confirm it. The CDR3 sequence is 12 residues long. Per the germline V gene, CDR1 is SQVTM and CDR2 is ANQGSEA. The CDR3 loop reads CSVRTGGYEQYF.

The chain recombines TRBV28 with TRBJ2-7; TCRdb's assignment of TRBD1 cannot be checked, as there is no DNA. The CDR3 totals 13 residues. Germline V gene data show CDR1 as MDHEN and CDR2 as SYDVKM. The CDR3 loop is CASMNRGHYEQYF. Together with reference TRBV28 and TRBJ2-7, the CDR3 gives the full variable domain: DVKVTQSSRYLVKRTGEKVFLECVQDMDHENMFWYRQDPGLGLRLIYFSYDVKMKEKGDIPEGYSVSREKKERFSLILESASTNQTSMYLCASMNRGHYEQYFGPGTRLTVT.

The V gene is TRBV7-9, the J gene TRBJ2-7; the D gene TCRdb calls, TRBD1, cannot be checked with no DNA. This CDR3 is built from 15 residues. Germline CDR1 SEHNR, CDR2 FQNEAQ (reference sequence). The CDR3 protein is CASSLGRGPSYEQYF.

This clonotype is medium-sized by frequency. J is TRBJ1-1 and V is TRBV5-4; the TCRdb call, TRBD1, lacks DNA for checking. This CDR3 has 14 amino acids. Germline-derived CDR1 and CDR2 are SGHNT and YYREEE (reference sequence). Here the CDR3 reads CASSFGTGVPEAFF.

V gene TRBV20-1 combines with J gene TRBJ2-7; lacking DNA, the TRBD2 call made by TCRdb goes unchecked. The CDR3 covers 12 residues. The germline gives CDR1 DFQATT, CDR2 SNEGSKA (reference sequence). CDR3 amino acids: CSAREAGYEQYF.

This chain links TRBV5-1 with TRBJ2-7; the D call from TCRdb, TRBD1, cannot be confirmed without DNA. This CDR3 contains 16 residues. Germline V gives CDR1 SGHRS, CDR2 YFSETQ. CDR3 loop: CASSPGQGSGSYEQYF.